These 5 T cell receptor beta chains came from one sample sequenced in a study of T-cell reconstitution after alpha-beta-depleted transplantation in children (dated by TCRdb to 2016 to 2018). Library construction relied on PCR. TCRdb shows the sequencer as Illumina HiSeq 2500. TCR library preparation used molecular barcoding, with unique molecular identifiers applied to normalize quantification of the TCRbeta repertoire. TCRdb reworked the public reads: Q25 trimming with fastp, MiXCR clone assembly, productive beta chains retained. Rows matching on CDR3 protein sequence are summarized as one entry with the most common DNA and genes. In all, the sample holds about 610,000 distinct CDR3 sequences, and roughly a tenth of those were seen once. The top ten constitute around 4% of the sample. This sample comprised PBMCs from the stem cell graft donor, obtained from the stem cell graft. The receptors were sampled from a human donor who donated a stem cell graft to a child with acute myeloid leukemia.

This clonotype was found a few times. The chain is built from TRBV12-3 or TRBV12-4 and TRBJ1-2; 9 bases map to TRBD1. The CDR3 sequence is 14 residues long. J gave up 7 bases and V 5 bases, and 8 bases lay outside the gene matches. The CDR3 sequence is CASSTTGGAGGYTF. CDR3 DNA: TGTGCCAGCAGTACCACAGGGGGCGCAGGTGGCTACACCTTC.

This clonotype has ten or more counts. This sequence joins TRBV5-4 and TRBJ2-1, with 8 bases lining up with TRBD2. Germline V gene sequence: CDR1 SGHNT, CDR2 YYREEE (reference sequence). The CDR3 runs to 15 residues. The V and J ends lost 0 bases and 4 bases, in that order; junction bases with no gene match: 3. DNA of the CDR3: TGTGCCAGCAGCTTGGGACTAGCGCAATACAATGAGCAGTTCTTC. This codes for CASSLGLAQYNEQFF.

V usage is TRBV7-2 and J usage is TRBJ2-6, with 8 bases lining up with TRBD1. The CDR3 has 17 amino acids. Germline CDR1 SGHTA, CDR2 FQGNSA. The V gene end was trimmed by 1 base and the J gene end by 2 bases; junction bases not matched to a gene: 4. The CDR3: CASSLGSGGAGANVLTF. CDR3 DNA: TGTGCCAGCAGCTTAGGATCAGGGGGCGCTGGGGCCAACGTCCTGACTTTC. The full variable domain, in which reference TRBV7-2 and TRBJ2-6 provide the parts outside the CDR3, is GAGVSQSPSNKVTEKGKDVELRCDPISGHTALYWYRQSLGQGLEFLIYFQGNSAPDKSGLPSDRFSAERTGGSVSTLTIQRTQQEDSAVYLCASSLGSGGAGANVLTFGAGSRLTVL.

The sample holds a few counts of this clonotype. The rearrangement joins TRBV29-1 to TRBJ2-7; D is perhaps TRBD1 or TRBD2 (5 bases each). Germline V gene lookup returns CDR1 SQVTM and CDR2 ANQGSEA. The germline V and J ends were trimmed by 6 bases and 2 bases, with 11 bases remaining between them. CDR3 length: 12 amino acids. Written as DNA, the CDR3 is TGCAGCGTAAGAGGGGCCGCCTACGAGCAGTACTTC. Its translation: CSVRGAAYEQYF.

The rearrangement links TRBV6-1 to TRBJ1-1; the match to TRBD1 covers 12 bases. With 6 bases clipped from V and 10 bases from J, the junction kept 9 bases outside the gene matches. Germline assignment: CDR1 MNHNS and CDR2 SASEGT. This CDR3 is built from 14 residues. The CDR3 DNA sequence: TGTGCCAGCAGGCTGGGACAGGGGGCAAAGGGAGCTTTCTTT. Encoded protein: CASRLGQGAKGAFF.